This entry features one T cell receptor (beta chain) sequence. The data originate from a study of blood T cell repertoires in COVID-19. Source study methods: Quantification of nucleated cells was approximated via reference gene primer amplification. TCRdb's table, derived via immunoSEQ multiplex PCR, lists solely in-frame clones and lacks some. From that table come the V and J calls and clone size; the DNA was used to work out D and trimming. The sample carries roughly 130,000 clones, about 92% recorded once. Germline CDR1 SNHLY, CDR2 FYNNEI. Trimming shortened V by 6 bases and J by 7 bases, and 16 bases separated the two germline ends. The CDR3 covers 15 residues.

Source material: peripheral blood. The rearrangement uses TRBV2 and TRBJ1-6; tentative D call: TRBD1 (5 bases). This clonotype was sampled from a man aged 60 to 69 with COVID-19, enrolled during active disease. The DNA of the CDR3 is TGTGCCAGCAGCCTGGGGGGACGGTCGAATTCACCCCTCCACTTT. Translation gives CASSLGGRSNSPLHF.